The rows below give T cell receptor beta chains drawn from one sample of a study of PD-1 blockade in mismatch repair-deficient tumors. Sequenced by immunoSEQ multiplex PCR; TCRdb stores in-frame clones only, minus some. The profile shows roughly 49,000 clones, 77% of them singletons. Sample: PBMCs, taken before pembrolizumab treatment. The origin of the receptors is an adult with mismatch repair-deficient cancer. Both conserved end residues are part of each CDR3. D genes are given only for firm matches. Some rows mark clone size as missing; the rest say once, few, many or name a class of expanded clone.

D gene	V gene	clone size	J gene	CDR3 protein	CDR3 DNA
TRBD2	TRBV19	.	TRBJ2-5	CASRRKTSGTETQYF	TGTGCCAGCCGACGCAAGACTAGCGGGACAGAGACCCAGTACTTC
.	TRBV7-3	.	TRBJ1-2	CASSLGSGTSYGYTF	TGTGCCAGCAGCTTGGGGAGTGGGACCTCCTATGGCTACACCTTC
TRBD1	TRBV2	.	TRBJ2-1	CASSRIPGQGKHNEQFF	TGTGCCAGCAGTCGAATCCCTGGACAGGGTAAACACAATGAGCAGTTCTTC
.	TRBV11-2	few	TRBJ2-1	CASSWTYNEQFF	TGTGCCAGCAGCTGGACCTACAATGAGCAGTTCTTC
TRBD2	TRBV7-3	once	TRBJ2-2	CASSYLAGVVGELFF	TGTGCCAGCAGTTATCTAGCGGGAGTGGTCGGGGAGCTGTTTTTT
.	TRBV7-2	.	TRBJ2-1	CASSFGSGNNEQFF	TGTGCCAGCAGCTTCGGGAGCGGCAACAATGAGCAGTTCTTC
TRBD1	TRBV5-1	.	TRBJ1-3	CASSSHRDSPSGNTIYF	TGCGCCAGCAGCTCACACCGGGACAGTCCATCTGGAAACACCATATATTTT
.	TRBV19	.	TRBJ1-2	CASSRGASNYGYTF	TGTGCCAGTAGTAGGGGGGCGTCTAACTATGGCTACACCTTC
TRBD1	TRBV6-1	.	TRBJ1-6	CASSEGQSNSPLHF	TGTGCCAGCAGTGAGGGACAGTCTAATTCACCCCTCCACTTT
.	TRBV7-6	.	TRBJ1-5	CASSLAGGFEGNQPQHF	TGTGCCAGCAGCTTAGCGGGGGGGTTTGAAGGCAATCAGCCCCAGCATTTT
TRBD2	TRBV4-2	few	TRBJ2-7	CASSPRLAGGSYEQYF	TGTGCCAGCAGCCCGAGACTAGCGGGAGGGTCCTACGAGCAGTACTTC
TRBD2	TRBV7-2	.	TRBJ2-7	CASSFLAGEGYEQYF	TGTGCCAGCAGCTTTCTAGCGGGAGAGGGTTACGAGCAGTACTTC
TRBD1	TRBV27	.	TRBJ1-4	CASSFVRTGAGEKLFF	TGTGCCAGCAGTTTCGTCCGGACAGGAGCAGGAGAAAAACTGTTTTTT
.	TRBV7-9	.	TRBJ2-7	CASSITLAAYEQYF	TGTGCCAGCAGCATTACATTAGCAGCCTACGAGCAGTACTTC
TRBD1	TRBV7-3	.	TRBJ2-2	CASSIDTGGRNTGELFF	TGTGCCAGCAGCATAGATACAGGGGGGAGGAACACCGGGGAGCTGTTTTTT
.	TRBV30	.	TRBJ2-3	CAWSGREDTQYF	TGTGCCTGGAGCGGGAGAGAAGATACGCAGTATTTT
TRBD2	TRBV6-4	.	TRBJ2-7	CASSERGGRSYEQYF	TGTGCCAGCAGTGAGAGGGGCGGGAGATCCTACGAGCAGTACTTC
.	TRBV19	.	TRBJ2-1	CASSASQGSYNEQFF	TGTGCCAGTAGTGCTAGCCAGGGCTCCTACAATGAGCAGTTCTTC
.	TRBV21-1	few	TRBJ2-7	CARGEQYF	TGTGCCAGGGGGGAGCAGTACTTC
.	TRBV19	few	TRBJ2-2	CASRRGEGRTGELFF	TGTGCCAGTAGGAGGGGGGAGGGCCGCACCGGGGAGCTGTTTTTT
.	TRBV7-6	.	TRBJ2-7	CASSQADPSSDEQYF	TGTGCCAGCAGCCAAGCAGATCCCTCTTCGGACGAGCAGTACTTC
TRBD2	TRBV6-6	.	TRBJ2-7	CASSYPDLAGPYEQYF	TGTGCCAGCAGTTACCCCGATCTAGCGGGACCCTACGAGCAGTACTTC
.	TRBV4-3	few	TRBJ1-1	CASSRALGMNTEAFF	TGCGCCAGCAGCCGAGCTCTGGGGATGAACACTGAAGCTTTCTTT
TRBD1	TRBV4-2	.	TRBJ1-4	CASSQEGQGLGKLFF	TGTGCCAGCAGCCAAGAGGGACAGGGGTTGGGAAAACTGTTTTTT